The T cell receptor beta chain described here comes from a study of blood T cell repertoires in COVID-19. Germline CDR1 is MGHRA and CDR2 is YSYEKL. This CDR3 contains 19 residues. Trimming cost V 3 bases and J 2 bases; bases outside gene matches: 12. Self-reported history from a screening survey and questionnaire set each donor's cohort. Before being deemed recovered, Cohort 3 donors had two negative PCRs, clearance, or symptom resolution. Authors' processing steps: For nucleated cells, counts were estimated from reference gene primer amplification. Sequencing was performed with immunoSEQ multiplex PCR; in TCRdb, only in-frame clones are kept and a portion is missing. V, J and clone size derive from that table, while D and trimming were established from the DNA sequence. The sample consists of about 320,000 clones, roughly 85% of them appearing once.

This sequence was found in a woman aged 25 to 39 who had recovered from COVID-19. The sequencing sample was made of PBMCs or T cells enriched from blood (not recorded which). The V call is TRBV4-1, the J call TRBJ2-1; 11 bases agree with TRBD2. This chain's CDR3 is CASSQSILAGGGPYNEQFF. The CDR3 DNA is TGCGCCAGCAGCCAGTCCATTCTAGCGGGGGGCGGCCCCTACAATGAGCAGTTCTTC.